This T cell receptor beta chain is from a study of cytomegalovirus exposure and HLA in healthy donors. Overall study results and limits: The classifier reportedly diagnosed cytomegalovirus status with high sensitivity and specificity. TCR beta chains numbering some 150 were designated cytomegalovirus-associated.

Some clones are missing from TCRdb's copy, which holds only in-frame ones; the method was immunoSEQ multiplex PCR. The table has tens of thousands of clones, almost 85% seen once. Germline V lookup: CDR1 SGHRS, CDR2 YFSETQ. This CDR3 contains 14 residues. V lost 7 bases to trimming and J lost 3 bases; unmatched junction nucleotides: 7. As regards this clone: Its target is unknown.

Sequenced input: PBMCs. The sequence was collected from a woman between 18 and 30 years old in good health and CMV-seropositive. The chain uses TRBV5-1 and TRBJ2-3; TRBD2 aligns across 8 bases. CDR3 nucleotide sequence: TGCGCCAGCGGAGCAGCGGGGGAAACAGATACGCAGTATTTT. Protein: CASGAAGETDTQYF. The full variable domain, with the rest looked up from reference TRBV5-1 and TRBJ2-3, is KAGVTQTPRYLIKTRGQQVTLSCSPISGHRSVSWYQQTPGQGLQFLFEYFSETQRNKGNFPGRFSGRQFSNSRSEMNVSTLELGDSALYLCASGAAGETDTQYFGPGTRLTVL.